The sequence of this TCR beta chain was determined in a study of blood T cell repertoires in COVID-19. In the authors' workflow: Reference gene primer amplification yielded estimated nucleated cell counts. Produced via immunoSEQ multiplex PCR; TCRdb's table is partial and in-frame only. V and J calls plus clone size are reproduced from that table; the DNA served to infer D and trimming. This table holds about 120,000 clones, around four fifths found once. The receptor comes from a young man with acute or convalescent COVID-19. The sample consisted of peripheral blood.

CDR3 nucleotide sequence: TGTGCCAGCAGCTTTAATGCAGGGGATGCCCTCCACTTT. This gives the protein CASSFNAGDALHF. The rearrangement uses TRBV5-8 and TRBJ1-6; possibly TRBD1 for D (6 bases). Germline V gene sequence: CDR1 SGHTS, CDR2 YDEGEE. The CDR3 runs to 13 residues. V gave up 2 bases and J gave up 14 bases, with 14 bases separating them. The full variable domain, in which reference TRBV5-8 and TRBJ1-6 provide the parts outside the CDR3, is EAGVTQSPTHLIKTRGQQATLRCSPISGHTSVYWYQQALGLGLQFLLWYDEGEERNRGNFPPRFSGRQFPNYSSELNVNALELEDSALYLCASSFNAGDALHFGNGTRLTVT.